Presented here are 21 T cell receptor beta chains from one specimen sequenced in a study of PD-1 blockade in classical Hodgkin lymphoma. Some clones are missing from TCRdb's copy, which holds only in-frame ones; the method was immunoSEQ multiplex PCR. The data hold 75,000 to 100,000 clones, with about 93% observed a single time. Time point: cycle 4 day 1 (C4D1), after less than 7 weeks of nivolumab. Every patient experienced relapse after autologous stem cell transplantation, and brentuximab vedotin exposure varied. Specimen: peripheral blood mononuclear cells (PBMCs), collected before the fourth cycle of nivolumab. These receptors were obtained from a human donor with classical Hodgkin lymphoma.

The chain employs TRBV11-2 and TRBJ1-2; D might be TRBD1 (5 bases). Trimming cost V 0 bases and J 4 bases, with 12 bases left between them. CDR1 SGHAT and CDR2 FQNNGV come from the germline V gene. The length of the CDR3 is 15 residues. The CDR3: CASSLDRDAIYGYTF. Here the CDR3 DNA reads TGTGCCAGCAGCTTAGACAGGGACGCAATCTATGGCTACACCTTC.

J is TRBJ1-3 and V is TRBV5-6; D unclear. This CDR3 has 14 amino acids. In germline, CDR1 is SGHDT, CDR2 YYEEEE. V lost 6 bases, J lost 0 bases, and 10 bases lay in between. The CDR3 protein is CASTLPSSGNTIYF. CDR3 DNA: TGTGCCAGCACCTTACCGAGCTCTGGAAACACCATATATTTT.

The rearrangement joins TRBV19 to TRBJ2-7, with 7 bases aligning to TRBD1. CDR1 is LNHDA and CDR2 is SQIVND in the germline V gene (reference sequence). CDR3 length: 17 residues. Unmatched junction bases numbered 10, after V lost 0 bases and J lost 2 bases. This CDR3 is CASSIDPWTGNPYEQYF. The CDR3, as DNA: TGTGCCAGTAGTATAGATCCTTGGACAGGCAATCCCTACGAGCAGTACTTC.

The J gene is TRBJ2-1, the V gene TRBV9, with D perhaps given as TRBD1 or TRBD2 (5 bases each). With 2 bases removed from V and 6 bases from J, the gap between germline ends came to 15 bases. Germline V gives CDR1 SGDLS, CDR2 YYNGEE. This CDR3 contains 15 residues. CDR3 nucleotides: TGTGCCAGCAGCGTTCAAGCACTGGGGGTCAATGAGCAGTTCTTC. Encoded protein: CASSVQALGVNEQFF.

J is TRBJ2-1 and V is TRBV5-4, with D possibly matching TRBD2 (5 bases). Germline CDR1 is SGHNT and CDR2 is YYREEE (reference sequence). Trimming took off 0 bases at V and 0 bases at J, with 7 bases between the two ends. The length of the CDR3 is 15 residues. DNA for the CDR3: TGTGCCAGCAGCTTGGGAGGGAGCTCCTACAATGAGCAGTTCTTC. This sequence encodes CASSLGGSSYNEQFF. The variable domain in full, with the rest retrieved from reference TRBV5-4 and TRBJ2-1, is ETGVTQSPTHLIKTRGQQVTLRCSSQSGHNTVSWYQQALGQGPQFIFQYYREEENGRGNFPPRFSGLQFPNYSSELNVNALELDDSALYLCASSLGGSSYNEQFFGPGTRLTVL.

The chain links TRBV13 to TRBJ2-7, with 7 bases matching TRBD1. Germline CDR1 PRHDT, CDR2 FYEKMQ (reference sequence). V gave up 4 bases and J gave up 7 bases; unmatched junction bases: 10. The length of the CDR3 is 14 residues. The CDR3 is CASSSSGTVREQYF. The CDR3 region has the DNA TGTGCCAGCAGCTCATCCGGGACAGTACGGGAGCAGTACTTC.

The chain carries TRBV2 and TRBJ1-3, with D possibly TRBD1 on 5 matching bases. CDR3 length: 16 residues. V was pared by 6 bases and J by 1 base, with 16 bases between. CDR1 SNHLY and CDR2 FYNNEI come from the germline V gene. The CDR3 DNA reads as TGTGCCAGCAGGAGCAAAACAGGAGTATCTGGAAACACCATATATTTT. Protein: CASRSKTGVSGNTIYF. Variable domain in full (rest from reference TRBV2 and TRBJ1-3): EPEVTQTPSHQVTQMGQEVILRCVPISNHLYFYWYRQILGQKVEFLVSFYNNEISEKSEIFDDQFSVERPDGSNFTLKIRSTKLEDSAMYFCASRSKTGVSGNTIYFGEGSWLTVV.

The chain couples TRBV29-1 to TRBJ2-3; TRBD2 agrees at 7 bases. Trimming removed 0 bases from V and 0 bases from J; junction bases left unmatched: 9. The CDR3 sequence is 17 residues long. Germline V lookup: CDR1 SQVTM, CDR2 ANQGSEA. The CDR3 DNA sequence: TGCAGCGTTGAAGATCAAGGTCTAGCGGAAAGCACAGATACGCAGTATTTT. Amino acids: CSVEDQGLAESTDTQYF.

The table lists this clone with a few counts. CDR3 sequence (DNA): TGCAGCATCTCCGGGACGGTGAACACTGAAGCTTTCTTT. Translating gives CSISGTVNTEAFF. This sequence joins TRBV29-1 and TRBJ1-1; perhaps TRBD1 as D (5 bases). Between the trimmed V and J ends, which lost 8 bases and 0 bases, there was a span of 13 bases. The CDR3 runs 13 residues. The germline V gene has CDR1 SQVTM and CDR2 ANQGSEA.

V and J are TRBV27 and TRBJ2-7; D uncertain. V was cut by 2 bases and J by 6 bases, with 14 bases left in between. Looked up from germline, CDR1 is MNHEY and CDR2 is SMNVEV (reference sequence). The CDR3 extends over 14 amino acids. The CDR3 loop reads CASSLGTGPGEQYF. The CDR3 nucleotides read TGTGCCAGCAGTTTAGGTACCGGGCCAGGCGAGCAGTACTTC.

This clone was detected once. This chain links TRBV28 with TRBJ2-1, with D possibly TRBD2 on 6 matching bases. The germline gives CDR1 MDHEN, CDR2 SYDVKM. The CDR3 sequence is 14 residues long. Trimming cost V 5 bases and J 7 bases, with 15 bases left between them. As DNA, the CDR3 is TGTGCCAGCAGTGAGTTGGGGGGTACGAATGAGCAGTTCTTC. Translated: CASSELGGTNEQFF.

J is TRBJ1-2 and V is TRBV6-5, with D unresolved. The CDR3 consists of 14 residues. Between the trimmed V and J ends, which lost 2 bases and 4 bases, there was a span of 11 bases. The V gene's germline CDR1 is MNHEY and CDR2 SVGAGI. The chain's CDR3 is CASSYLIGGYGYTF. The CDR3 coding sequence is TGTGCCAGCAGTTACCTCATCGGTGGCTATGGCTACACCTTC.

This chain uses TRBV7-9 with TRBJ1-1; perhaps TRBD1 as D (5 bases). Germline CDR1 SEHNR, CDR2 FQNEAQ (reference sequence). V was cut by 5 bases and J by 1 base, with 8 bases left in between. This CDR3 comprises 13 residues. In nucleotides, the CDR3 is TGTGCCAGCAGCCCCAGGGAGAACACTGAAGCTTTCTTT. Amino acid sequence: CASSPRENTEAFF.

V and J are TRBV10-1 and TRBJ1-1, with D perhaps TRBD1 (5 bases). V lost 4 bases and J 3 bases, leaving 15 bases between the germline ends. Germline assignment: CDR1 WNHNN and CDR2 SYGVQD (reference sequence). The CDR3 extends over 15 amino acids. In DNA, the CDR3 is TGCGCCAGCAGTGGTCACAGGCCCGGGGACACTGAAGCTTTCTTT. Its protein is CASSGHRPGDTEAFF.

V is TRBV27 and J is TRBJ2-4; D may be TRBD1 or TRBD2 (6 bases each). V dropped 1 base and J dropped 2 bases, with 15 bases sitting between them. The CDR3 consists of 17 residues. The germline V gene encodes CDR1 MNHEY and CDR2 SMNVEV (reference sequence). CDR3 in amino acids: CASSLFGGLVTKNIQYF. CDR3 nucleotides: TGTGCCAGCAGTTTATTCGGGGGCCTTGTGACCAAAAACATTCAGTACTTC.

The chain combines TRBV5-4 with TRBJ2-2; 8 bases line up with TRBD2. The CDR3 is 15 amino acids. Per the germline V gene, CDR1 is SGHNT and CDR2 is YYREEE (reference sequence). The J segment lost 3 bases and the V segment lost 5 bases, leaving 6 bases of the junction unmatched. CDR3 DNA sequence: TGTGCCAGCAGAACCTCGACTAGCGACACCGGGGAGCTGTTTTTT. Translated: CASRTSTSDTGELFF.

The chain recombines TRBV21-1 with TRBJ2-1; the D segment call TRBD2 is taken from the table without a DNA check. TRBV21-1 is deemed a pseudogene. This CDR3 region has 11 residues. The CDR3 nucleotides are TGTGCCAGTGGCCCGGGTATTGAGCAGTTCTTC. Translation: CASGPGIEQFF.

This clone has a single count. This chain uses TRBV28 with TRBJ1-5; 7 bases match TRBD1. This CDR3 spans 15 amino acids. Looked up from germline, CDR1 is MDHEN and CDR2 is SYDVKM. V gave up 6 bases and J gave up 6 bases; unmatched junction bases: 11. CDR3 protein: CASRGPQGVGQPQHF. CDR3 nucleotide sequence: TGTGCCAGCAGAGGCCCGCAGGGGGTTGGTCAGCCCCAGCATTTT.

This clone was picked up a small number of times. This sequence joins TRBV9 and TRBJ2-7, with TRBD2 identical over 7 bases. V shed 0 bases and J 3 bases; nucleotides not matched to a gene: 9. Germline V CDR1 and CDR2: SGDLS, YYNGEE. CDR3 length: 16 residues. The CDR3 bases are TGTGCCAGCAGCGTAGACCGCGGGAGTCTCATCTACGAGCAGTACTTC. It is translated as CASSVDRGSLIYEQYF.

V usage is TRBV6-5 and J usage is TRBJ2-3, with D hard to call. Germline-derived CDR1 and CDR2 are MNHEY and SVGAGI. This CDR3 is built from 16 residues. V was cut by 2 bases and J by 2 bases, with 14 bases left in between. In DNA, the CDR3 is TGTGCCAGCAGTTACGGCCGGGCCCGGGCCACAGATACGCAGTATTTT. This sequence encodes CASSYGRARATDTQYF.

The V and J genes are TRBV28 and TRBJ2-7; maybe TRBD2 (6 bases). CDR1 and CDR2 from the germline V gene are MDHEN and SYDVKM. The CDR3 sequence is 14 residues long. V was pared by 8 bases and J by 3 bases, with 17 bases between. Here the CDR3 reads CASGGYGRVYEQYF. Here the CDR3 DNA reads TGTGCCAGCGGGGGGTACGGCAGGGTCTACGAGCAGTACTTC.